The rows below give T cell receptor beta chains drawn from one sample of a study of regulatory T cells in long-lasting Graves disease. TCRdb recomputed calls from the multiplex PCR reads with MiXCR, one row per CDR3 protein. The sample lists around 400,000 distinct CDR3 sequences; around 20% were seen once. Sequencing was performed on peripheral blood mononuclear cells (PBMCs), taken when the disease was refractory, from a patient treated with antithyroid drugs. These receptors came from a female donor with Graves disease. The CDR3 runs from the conserved cysteine through the conserved F or W. D genes are given only for firm matches. Clone sizes are given selectively: once, few, many, or a class where the clone is expanded.

d_call j_call cdr3_length clone_size v_call cdr3_aa cdr3_nt
TRBD1 TRBJ1-1 16 many TRBV2 CASSEDRGLRNTEAFF TGTGCCAGCAGTGAGGACAGGGGGCTTAGGAACACTGAAGCTTTCTTT
TRBD2 TRBJ2-7 16 many TRBV6-9 CASSYLAGGSSYEQYF TGTGCCAGCAGTTACCTAGCGGGAGGTAGCTCCTACGAGCAGTACTTC
. TRBJ2-5 15 . TRBV7-2 CASSLPGRPKETQYF TGTGCCAGCAGCCTGCCCGGCCGCCCCAAAGAGACCCAGTACTTC
TRBD1 TRBJ1-2 12 few TRBV29-1 CSAGTGDYGYTF TGCAGCGCGGGGACAGGGGACTATGGCTACACCTTC
. TRBJ2-7 12 many TRBV6-1 CASTSEANEQYF TGTGCCAGTACATCGGAGGCCAACGAGCAGTACTTC
. TRBJ1-5 14 . TRBV28 CASTPGRALWPQHF TGTGCCAGCACTCCGGGGCGCGCTTTGTGGCCCCAGCATTTT
. TRBJ2-7 18 many TRBV20-1 CSARPEEERALSSYEQYF TGCAGTGCTAGACCGGAGGAGGAGCGGGCTCTAAGCTCCTACGAGCAGTACTTC
. TRBJ2-7 12 . TRBV10-3 CAISEGLAQQYF TGTGCCATCAGTGAGGGGCTAGCGCAGCAGTACTTC
. TRBJ1-5 15 many TRBV6-5 CASSYSAYSNQPQHF TGTGCCAGCAGTTATTCAGCATATAGCAATCAGCCCCAGCATTTT
. TRBJ1-3 15 . TRBV28 CASSMTDSSGNTIYF TGTGCCAGCAGTATGACCGACAGCTCTGGAAACACCATATATTTT
. TRBJ1-4 15 few TRBV11-3 CASSPPRVVNEKLFF TGTGCCAGCAGCCCACCACGAGTTGTCAATGAAAAACTGTTTTTT
TRBD2 TRBJ2-5 15 many TRBV30 CAWSVLAGAQETQYF TGTGCCTGGAGTGTACTAGCGGGGGCCCAAGAGACCCAGTACTTC
TRBD1 TRBJ2-2 15 few TRBV27 CASTTGTGHTGELFF TGTGCCAGCACTACCGGGACAGGGCACACCGGGGAGCTGTTTTTT
. TRBJ1-2 14 few TRBV29-1 CSVAVSRYGYGYTF TGCAGCGTGGCGGTTAGTCGATATGGATATGGCTACACCTTC
. TRBJ2-2 13 . TRBV11-2 CASSLAARGELFF TGTGCCAGCAGCTTAGCTGCCCGCGGGGAGCTGTTTTTT
. TRBJ1-5 14 . TRBV20-1 CSTTGTNSNQPQHF TGCAGTACCACCGGGACAAATAGCAATCAGCCCCAGCATTTT
. TRBJ1-6 15 few TRBV7-2 CASSVVWGVNSPLHF TGTGCCAGCAGTGTAGTGTGGGGGGTTAATTCACCCCTCCACTTT
TRBD1 TRBJ2-7 13 . TRBV15 CATSRVGGHEQYF TGTGCCACCAGCAGAGTAGGGGGCCACGAGCAGTACTTC
. TRBJ2-2 14 few TRBV10-3 CAISERGVTGELFF TGTGCCATCAGTGAAAGGGGAGTCACCGGGGAGCTGTTTTTT
TRBD2 TRBJ2-7 17 . TRBV29-1 CSARDSSFSGSSHEQYF TGCAGCGCTCGGGACAGTTCTTTTAGCGGGAGCTCCCACGAGCAGTACTTC
. TRBJ1-2 15 . TRBV5-5 CASSLATGFNYGYTF TGTGCCAGCAGCTTGGCAACAGGGTTTAACTATGGCTACACCTTC
. TRBJ1-1 14 few TRBV5-8 CASSLDIVNTEAFF TGTGCCAGCAGCTTGGATATAGTGAACACTGAAGCTTTCTTT
TRBD2 TRBJ2-5 13 . TRBV7-8 CASSFKAGETQYF TGTGCCAGCAGCTTCAAAGCGGGGGAGACCCAGTACTTC
. TRBJ1-2 14 many TRBV7-2 CASSSPSVPYGYTF TGTGCCAGCAGCTCACCCAGTGTTCCCTATGGCTACACCTTC
. TRBJ2-7 14 many TRBV2 CASSPRGPSYEQYF TGTGCCAGCAGTCCCCGGGGGCCTTCCTACGAGCAGTACTTC
. TRBJ2-5 14 . TRBV11-3 CASSPSGLQETQYF TGTGCCAGCAGCCCTTCAGGGCTCCAAGAGACCCAGTACTTC
TRBD1 TRBJ2-3 16 . TRBV11-1 CASSLSGQGATDTQYF TGTGCCAGCAGCTTATCGGGACAGGGGGCCACAGATACGCAGTATTTT
TRBD2 TRBJ2-7 16 few TRBV6-2/TRBV6-3 CASSYSGLAFSYEQYF TGTGCCAGCAGTTACTCGGGACTAGCGTTCTCCTACGAGCAGTACTTC
. TRBJ2-5 11 . TRBV20-1 CSAAPQETQYF TGCAGTGCTGCCCCCCAAGAGACCCAGTACTTC
. TRBJ2-7 11 . TRBV29-1 CSVHTTYEQYF TGCAGCGTCCATACTACCTACGAGCAGTACTTC
. TRBJ2-5 19 few TRBV7-9 CASSPTPPPTAGYQETQYF TGTGCCAGCAGCCCTACCCCCCCCCCTACGGCGGGGTACCAAGAGACCCAGTACTTC
. TRBJ1-1 14 . TRBV11-2 CASSRPISGPEAFF TGTGCCAGCAGCAGACCTATATCGGGCCCTGAAGCTTTCTTT
. TRBJ1-2 13 many TRBV12-3/TRBV12-4 CASSLLLNYGYTF TGTGCCAGCAGTCTGCTGTTGAACTATGGCTACACCTTC
. TRBJ1-1 16 . TRBV4-2 CASSQRFGGLGTEAFF TGTGCCAGCAGCCAAAGGTTCGGGGGGCTGGGCACTGAAGCTTTCTTT
. TRBJ1-5 15 many TRBV15 CATSRDGGSNQPQHF TGTGCCACCAGCAGAGATGGCGGTAGCAATCAGCCCCAGCATTTT
. TRBJ2-7 18 . TRBV15 CATSRVLLAGRLGYEQYF TGTGCCACCAGCAGAGTTTTGTTGGCGGGACGGCTTGGCTACGAGCAGTACTTC
. TRBJ1-4 12 many TRBV10-3 CATGRTNEKLFF TGTGCCACCGGACGGACAAATGAAAAACTGTTTTTT
. TRBJ1-1 13 few TRBV20-1 CSAQMRVNTEAFF TGCAGTGCTCAGATGAGGGTTAACACTGAAGCTTTCTTT
TRBD1 TRBJ2-5 15 many TRBV6-1 CASRPGTGGRETQYF TGTGCCAGCAGGCCCGGGACAGGGGGTAGAGAGACCCAGTACTTC
. TRBJ2-2 14 many TRBV11-1 CASSQNLGTGELFF TGTGCCAGCAGCCAGAACTTGGGTACCGGGGAGCTGTTTTTT
. TRBJ2-7 16 many TRBV28 CASSKSRGRGSHEQYF TGTGCCAGCTCCAAGTCCCGGGGCAGGGGTTCCCACGAGCAGTACTTC
TRBD2 TRBJ2-1 15 many TRBV6-1 CASRSSSGSVDEQFF TGTGCCAGCAGATCCTCTAGCGGGAGCGTCGATGAGCAGTTCTTC
. TRBJ1-5 17 few TRBV7-2 CASSFGTPEESNQPQHF TGTGCCAGCAGCTTTGGGACACCTGAGGAAAGCAATCAGCCCCAGCATTTT
TRBD2 TRBJ2-7 15 many TRBV7-8 CASSLAVVGGDEQYF TGTGCCAGCAGCTTAGCGGTAGTGGGGGGGGACGAGCAGTACTTC
. TRBJ2-7 15 . TRBV6-1 CASSGARTPSYEQYF TGTGCCAGCAGTGGTGCTAGGACCCCGTCCTACGAGCAGTACTTC
. TRBJ1-5 13 . TRBV12-3/TRBV12-4 CASSTVNNQPQHF TGTGCCAGCAGTACAGTGAACAATCAGCCCCAGCATTTT
TRBD2 TRBJ2-7 13 many TRBV2 CATGVTSGYEQYF TGTGCCACCGGTGTGACTAGCGGCTACGAGCAGTACTTC
TRBD2 TRBJ2-7 15 . TRBV28 CASSLWTSGRYEQYF TGTGCCAGCAGTTTGTGGACTAGCGGGAGGTACGAGCAGTACTTC
. TRBJ2-2 16 few TRBV6-2/TRBV6-3 CASSYIQGANTGELFF TGTGCCAGCAGTTATATCCAGGGCGCGAACACCGGGGAGCTGTTTTTT
TRBD2 TRBJ2-5 19 few TRBV11-1 CASSLGGLAGGNLQETQYF TGTGCCAGCAGCTTAGGCGGACTAGCGGGAGGTAATCTCCAAGAGACCCAGTACTTC
TRBD1 TRBJ1-5 16 . TRBV7-9 CASSPTGDRGNQPQHF TGTGCCAGCAGCCCTACCGGAGACAGGGGCAATCAGCCCCAGCATTTT
TRBD2 TRBJ2-2 20 many TRBV6-2/TRBV6-3 CASRLRLGGTSGSWPGELFF TGTGCCAGCAGATTACGTCTAGGGGGGACTAGCGGGAGTTGGCCCGGGGAGCTGTTTTTT
. TRBJ2-3 17 . TRBV7-9 CASSLAASPTRTDTQYF TGTGCCAGCAGCTTAGCTGCCTCACCAACCCGCACAGATACGCAGTATTTT
TRBD1 TRBJ2-5 14 few TRBV19 CASGEGAGGETQYF TGTGCCAGTGGTGAAGGGGCAGGGGGAGAGACCCAGTACTTC
. TRBJ1-1 13 few TRBV25-1 CASRPIGNTEAFF TGTGCCAGCAGGCCCATCGGGAACACTGAAGCTTTCTTT
. TRBJ2-3 12 . TRBV29-1 CSVESDRVTQYF TGCAGCGTTGAGTCGGACCGGGTGACGCAGTATTTT
. TRBJ1-2 12 . TRBV29-1 CSVPIGDFGYTF TGCAGCGTTCCTATAGGGGACTTTGGCTACACCTTC
. TRBJ1-4 14 . TRBV29-1 CSVGRRATNEKLFF TGCAGCGTTGGAAGACGGGCAACTAATGAAAAACTGTTTTTT
. TRBJ1-1 14 . TRBV5-5 CASSPRSQNTEAFF TGTGCCAGCAGCCCCCGCAGCCAGAACACTGAAGCTTTCTTT
. TRBJ2-2 16 many TRBV6-9 CASSSQLNWDTGELFF TGTGCCAGCAGTTCCCAATTAAATTGGGACACCGGGGAGCTGTTTTTT